What follows are 11 T cell receptor beta chains derived from one specimen sequenced in a study of cytomegalovirus exposure and HLA in healthy donors. Amplification used 60 Vbeta primers and 13 Jbeta primers. TCRdb keeps only in-frame clones here, not all; method: immunoSEQ multiplex PCR. Among about 150,000 clones listed, around four fifths were seen once. The sample consisted of PBMCs. The receptors stem from a young woman in good health and CMV-seronegative.

The V call is TRBV19, the J call TRBJ2-3, with D tentatively TRBD1 (7 bases). The CDR3 has 14 amino acids. CDR1 is LNHDA and CDR2 is SQIVND in the germline V gene (reference sequence). V lost 6 bases and J lost 5, with 15 bases in between. CDR3 loop: CASSPPGGGDTQYF. The DNA of the CDR3 is TGTGCCAGTAGCCCACCAGGGGGAGGAGATACGCAGTATTTT.

The chain carries TRBV5-1 and TRBJ2-3, with TRBD1 matching 8 bases. V lost 0 bases and J lost 1; bases outside the gene matches: 7. The CDR3 sequence is 17 residues long. Germline CDR1 and CDR2: SGHRS and YFSETQ. In nucleotides, the CDR3 is TGCGCCAGCAGCTTGGCCCCGGGCAGGGGGCGCACAGATACGCAGTATTTT. The encoded protein is CASSLAPGRGRTDTQYF.

Remarks on this clone: One junction end disagrees with the germline gene, perhaps due to a read error. The CDR3 region has the DNA TGCGCCAGCAGTCCCGGGACATCTTCCTCTGGGGCCAACGGCCTGACTTTC. It encodes CASSPGTSSSGANGLTF. This sequence joins TRBV5-1 and TRBJ2-6, with TRBD1 as a possible D gene (6 bases). The germline V gene has CDR1 SGHRS and CDR2 YFSETQ. The CDR3 totals 17 residues.

J is TRBJ1-5 and V is TRBV30; maybe TRBD1 (6 bases). Per germline, CDR1 GTSNPN and CDR2 SVGIG (reference sequence). This CDR3 comprises 14 residues. Trimming cost V 1 base and J 2 bases, with 9 bases left between them. CDR3 in amino acids: CAWSAGDRNQPQHF. In nucleotides, the CDR3 is TGTGCCTGGAGTGCAGGGGACCGCAATCAGCCCCAGCATTTT.

The chain has TRBV7-2 and TRBJ2-7; TRBD1 aligns across 11 bases. Germline V gene lookup returns CDR1 SGHTA and CDR2 FQGNSA. The ends lost 5 bases at V and 12 bases at J; junction bases unmatched: 6. This CDR3 has 12 residues. The CDR3 sequence is CASSLGQGAAYF. For the CDR3, the DNA is TGTGCCAGCAGCCTCGGACAGGGGGCGGCGTACTTC.

The chain links TRBV29-1 to TRBJ2-1; 7 nucleotides agree with TRBD1. V lost 6 bases and J lost 10; bases outside the gene matches: 12. Germline V gives CDR1 SQVTM, CDR2 ANQGSEA. The CDR3 has 13 residues. This chain's CDR3 is CSVIRGTFPEQFF. The DNA of the CDR3 is TGCAGCGTCATCAGGGGGACCTTTCCGGAGCAGTTCTTC.

This chain links TRBV4-1 with TRBJ2-7; 8 nucleotides line up with TRBD1. The CDR3 contains 16 residues. J gave up 2 bases and V 2 bases, and 8 bases lay outside the gene matches. Germline CDR1 reads MGHRA; CDR2 reads YSYEKL. CDR3 protein: CASSQSPTGDPYEQYF. The CDR3 DNA follows: TGCGCCAGCAGCCAATCCCCGACAGGGGATCCCTACGAGCAGTACTTC.

The V call is TRBV19, the J call TRBJ1-5; D is uncertain. The CDR3 is 14 residues long. CDR1 is LNHDA, CDR2 SQIVND, per germline (reference sequence). Trimming took off 6 bases at V and 5 bases at J, with 14 bases between the two ends. The CDR3 coding sequence is TGTGCCAGTAGATTGGTCGGGGTAGATCAGCCCCAGCATTTT. Translating it yields CASRLVGVDQPQHF. Complete variable domain (other parts from reference TRBV19 and TRBJ1-5): DGGITQSPKYLFRKEGQNVTLSCEQNLNHDAMYWYRQDPGQGLRLIYYSQIVNDFQKGDIAEGYSVSREKKESFPLTVTSAQKNPTAFYLCASRLVGVDQPQHFGDGTRLSIL.

The V call is TRBV18, the J call TRBJ2-7, with 8 bases matching TRBD1. Germline CDR1 reads KGHSH; CDR2 reads LQKENI. CDR3 length: 13 residues. V shed 6 bases, J shed 4 bases, and the junction held 5 bases outside the gene matches. The CDR3 nucleotides read TGTGCCAGCTCCCGACAGGGGAGGTACGAGCAGTACTTC. Encoded protein: CASSRQGRYEQYF.

The V and J genes are TRBV30 and TRBJ1-2; tentatively, D is TRBD1 (6 bases). Germline V gene data show CDR1 as GTSNPN and CDR2 as SVGIG (reference sequence). V was trimmed by 0 bases and J by 7 bases, leaving 15 bases between them. The CDR3 is 14 residues long. CDR3 residues: CAWSVQGVSSGYTF. The DNA for the CDR3 is TGTGCCTGGAGTGTACAGGGTGTATCATCTGGCTACACCTTC.

This clone was detected only once. The J gene is TRBJ1-1, the V gene TRBV27; D might be TRBD1 (6 bases). V was clipped by 4 bases and J by 1 base, with 13 bases between them. CDR3 length: 15 amino acids. The V gene's germline CDR1 is MNHEY and CDR2 SMNVEV (reference sequence). The DNA for the CDR3 is TGTGCCAGCAGTTCTCGGACAGCAGCGAACACTGAAGCTTTCTTT. Translated, it gives CASSSRTAANTEAFF.